This T cell receptor beta chain derives from a study of Ad26.COV2.S vaccination and SARS-CoV-2 variants. This CDR3 spans 15 amino acids. Germline CDR1 is LNHDA and CDR2 is SQIVND (reference sequence). Trimming cost V 6 bases and J 4 bases; bases outside gene matches: 6. Profiled with immunoSEQ multiplex PCR; TCRdb holds only in-frame clones, not every one. The table lists approximately 140,000 clones, more than 80% of them singletons. The specimen was peripheral blood, collected after recovery from COVID-19. The rearrangement joins TRBV19 to TRBJ1-5; 10 bases line up with TRBD1. The origin of this receptor is a human donor who had recovered from COVID-19. The CDR3 region is CASRNAGQGNQPQHF. CDR3 sequence (DNA): TGTGCCAGTAGGAACGCGGGACAGGGGAATCAGCCCCAGCATTTT.